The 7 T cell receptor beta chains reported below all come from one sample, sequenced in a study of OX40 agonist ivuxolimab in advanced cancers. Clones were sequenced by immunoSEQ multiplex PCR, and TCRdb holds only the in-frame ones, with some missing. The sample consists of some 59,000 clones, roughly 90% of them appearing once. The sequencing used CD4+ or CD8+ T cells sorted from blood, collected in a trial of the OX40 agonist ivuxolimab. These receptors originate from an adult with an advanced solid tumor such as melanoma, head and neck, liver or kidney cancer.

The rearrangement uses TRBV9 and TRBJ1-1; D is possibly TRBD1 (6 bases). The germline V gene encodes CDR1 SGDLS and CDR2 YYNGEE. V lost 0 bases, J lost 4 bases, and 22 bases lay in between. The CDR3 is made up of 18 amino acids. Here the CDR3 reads CASSVGGGGNRVVTEAFF. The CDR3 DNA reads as TGTGCCAGCAGCGTAGGAGGAGGGGGAAACAGGGTAGTCACTGAAGCTTTCTTT.

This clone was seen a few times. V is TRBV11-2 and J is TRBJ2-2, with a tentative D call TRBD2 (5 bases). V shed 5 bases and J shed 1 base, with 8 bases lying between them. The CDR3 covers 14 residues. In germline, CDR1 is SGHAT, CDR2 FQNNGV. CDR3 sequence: CASSTGKNTGELFF. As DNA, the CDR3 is TGTGCCAGCAGCACCGGGAAGAACACCGGGGAGCTGTTTTTT.

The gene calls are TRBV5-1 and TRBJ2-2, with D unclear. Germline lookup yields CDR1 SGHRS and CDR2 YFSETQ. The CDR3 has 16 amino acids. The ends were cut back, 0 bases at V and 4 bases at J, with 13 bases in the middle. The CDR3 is CASSLAVSSGTGELFF. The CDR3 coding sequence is TGCGCCAGCAGCTTGGCCGTAAGTTCGGGCACCGGGGAGCTGTTTTTT.

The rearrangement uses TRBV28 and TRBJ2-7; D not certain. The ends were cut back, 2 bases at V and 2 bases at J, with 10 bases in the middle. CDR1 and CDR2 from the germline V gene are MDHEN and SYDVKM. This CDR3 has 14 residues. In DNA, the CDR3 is TGTGCCAGCAGTTTAGGTGGCAGAGCCTACGAGCAGTACTTC. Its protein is CASSLGGRAYEQYF.

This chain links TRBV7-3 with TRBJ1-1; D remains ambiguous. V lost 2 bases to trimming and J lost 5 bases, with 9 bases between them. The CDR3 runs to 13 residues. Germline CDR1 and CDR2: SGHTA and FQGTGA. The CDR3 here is CASSLLVRTEAFF. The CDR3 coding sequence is TGTGCCAGCAGCTTATTGGTCCGAACTGAAGCTTTCTTT.

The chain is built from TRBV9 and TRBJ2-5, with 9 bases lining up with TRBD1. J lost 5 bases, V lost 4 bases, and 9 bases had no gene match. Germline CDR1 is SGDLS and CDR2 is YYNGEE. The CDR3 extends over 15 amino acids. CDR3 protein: CASSPQGTGPETQYF. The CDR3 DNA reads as TGTGCCAGCAGCCCTCAGGGGACAGGGCCGGAGACCCAGTACTTC.

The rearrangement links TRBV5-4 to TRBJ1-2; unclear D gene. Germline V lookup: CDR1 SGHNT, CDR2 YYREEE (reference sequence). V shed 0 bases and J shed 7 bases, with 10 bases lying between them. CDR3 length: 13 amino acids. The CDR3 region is CASSLEHDGGYTF. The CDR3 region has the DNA TGTGCCAGCAGCTTGGAGCATGATGGTGGCTACACCTTC.